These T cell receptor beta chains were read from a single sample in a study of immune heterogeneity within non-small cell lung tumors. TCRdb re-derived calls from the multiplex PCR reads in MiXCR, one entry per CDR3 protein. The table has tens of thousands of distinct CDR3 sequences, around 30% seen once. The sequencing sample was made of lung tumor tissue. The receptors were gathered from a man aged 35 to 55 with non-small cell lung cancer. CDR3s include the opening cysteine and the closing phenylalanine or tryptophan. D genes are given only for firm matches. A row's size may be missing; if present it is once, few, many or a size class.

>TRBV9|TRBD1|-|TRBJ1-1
TGTGCCAGCAGCGTAGTGCGGACAGGGGGTTCTGAAGCTTTCTTT
CASSVVRTGGSEAFF
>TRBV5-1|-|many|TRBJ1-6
TGCGCCAGCAGCCCAACGCTGGATTCACCCCTCCACTTT
CASSPTLDSPLHF
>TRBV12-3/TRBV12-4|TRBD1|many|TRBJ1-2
TGTGCCAGCAGCGGGACAGGGGGCCGCTACACCTTC
CASSGTGGRYTF
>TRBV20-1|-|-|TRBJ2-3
TGCAGTGCTAGAGATTTTTCGGGAGCGGGCACAGATACGCAGTATTTT
CSARDFSGAGTDTQYF
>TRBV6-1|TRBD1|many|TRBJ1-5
TGTGCCAGCGGGACAGGGGAAACCCTGGGTGGCCAGCCCCAGCATTTT
CASGTGETLGGQPQHF
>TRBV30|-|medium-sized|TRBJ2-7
TGTGCCTGGAGTGTAGGGTTGGAGGGCGAGCAGTACTTC
CAWSVGLEGEQYF
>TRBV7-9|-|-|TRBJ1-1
TGTGCCAGCAGCCAGGGGTGGCACACTGAAGCTTTCTTT
CASSQGWHTEAFF
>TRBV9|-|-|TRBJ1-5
TGTGCCACCAGCGTAGGTGAGTTGGGGCCCCAGCATTTT
CATSVGELGPQHF
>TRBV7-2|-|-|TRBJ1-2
TGTGCCAGCAGCTTAGCTTTTGCAGCGGGTTATGGCTACACCTTC
CASSLAFAAGYGYTF
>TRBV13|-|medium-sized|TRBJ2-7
TGTGCCAGCAGCTTAGATCGCGACCAATACTTC
CASSLDRDQYF
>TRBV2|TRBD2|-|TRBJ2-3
TGTGCCAGCAGGGCGTCTAGCGGCTTAATCACAGATACGCAGTATTTT
CASRASSGLITDTQYF
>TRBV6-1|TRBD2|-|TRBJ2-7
TGTGCCAGCACCTGGGGCCCGGGGGGGGCCTACGAGCAGTACTTC
CASTWGPGGAYEQYF
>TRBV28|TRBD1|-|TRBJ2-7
TGTGCCAGCCTTTCCCCGGGACAGGGGAACGAGCAGTACTTC
CASLSPGQGNEQYF
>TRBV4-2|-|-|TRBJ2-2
TGTGCCAGCAGACGGGACACATTAACCGGGGAGCTGTTTTTT
CASRRDTLTGELFF
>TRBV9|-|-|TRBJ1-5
TGTGCCAGCACCGTAGGTGGGACTAATCAGCCCCAGCATTTT
CASTVGGTNQPQHF
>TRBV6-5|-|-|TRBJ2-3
TGTGCCAGCAGTTACTCGACAAAAGATACGCAGTATTTT
CASSYSTKDTQYF
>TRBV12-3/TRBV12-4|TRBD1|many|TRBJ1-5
TGTGCCAGCAGAGTTTGGGGACAGGGGGCGAACGATCAGCCCCAGCATTTT
CASRVWGQGANDQPQHF
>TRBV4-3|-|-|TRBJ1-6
TGCGCCAGCAGCCAAGATACAAGCCTAAGCTCCTATAATTCACCCCTCCACTTT
CASSQDTSLSSYNSPLHF
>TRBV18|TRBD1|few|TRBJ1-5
TGTGCCAGCTCACCTCGGACAGGGTCTGATCAGCCCCAGCATTTT
CASSPRTGSDQPQHF
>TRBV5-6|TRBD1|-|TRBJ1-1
TGTGCCAGCAGCCGACCAGGGGGGGAGACTGAAGCTTTCTTT
CASSRPGGETEAFF
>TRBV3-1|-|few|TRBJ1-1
TGTGCCAGCAGCCCGCAGGGTACCGAAGCTTTCTTT
CASSPQGTEAFF
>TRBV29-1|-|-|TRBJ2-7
TGCAGCGTTGGGTCGGGCGGGACGAATTACGAGCAGTACTTC
CSVGSGGTNYEQYF
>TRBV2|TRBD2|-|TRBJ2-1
TGTTCCAGCAGCGATAACCGCGGGAGAAATGAGCAGTTCTTC
CSSSDNRGRNEQFF
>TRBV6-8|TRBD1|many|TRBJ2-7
TGTGCCAGCAGGATGGACAGGGGGTTGGGCGAGCAGTACTTC
CASRMDRGLGEQYF
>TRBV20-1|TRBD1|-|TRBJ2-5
TGCAGTGCTAGGCGCCAGGGGGCCTGGGAGACCCAGTACTTC
CSARRQGAWETQYF
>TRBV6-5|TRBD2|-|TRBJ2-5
TGTGCCAGCAGTTACCTTCCGGGGGGGGTTGAAGAGACCCAGTACTTC
CASSYLPGGVEETQYF
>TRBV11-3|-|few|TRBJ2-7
TGTGCCAGCAGCTTACTCCAGGAGCAGTACTTC
CASSLLQEQYF
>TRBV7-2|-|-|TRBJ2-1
TGTGCCAGCAGCTTGTTCCACAATGAGCAGTTCTTC
CASSLFHNEQFF
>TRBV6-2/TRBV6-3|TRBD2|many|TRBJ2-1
TGTGCCAGCACCTTCTGGGGCGGGAGATTCTACAATGAGCAGTTCTTC
CASTFWGGRFYNEQFF
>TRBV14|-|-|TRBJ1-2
TGTGCCAGCAGCCAAACCAGGGGCAACTATGGCTACACCTTC
CASSQTRGNYGYTF
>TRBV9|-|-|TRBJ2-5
TGTGCCAGCATCGTGAGGACGGGCCCTCCAGGGACCCAGTACTTC
CASIVRTGPPGTQYF
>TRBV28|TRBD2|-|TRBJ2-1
TGTGCCAGCAGCAGAGACAGCGGGAGCTCCTACAATGAGCAGTTCTTC
CASSRDSGSSYNEQFF
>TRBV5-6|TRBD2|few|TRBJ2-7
TGTGCCAGCAGCTTGGTTGGCGGGAGTAACTACGAGCAGTACTTC
CASSLVGGSNYEQYF
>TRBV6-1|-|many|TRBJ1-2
TGTGCCAGCAGTGGAAAGACAGACTCTAGTGAGGCGAACACCTTC
CASSGKTDSSEANTF
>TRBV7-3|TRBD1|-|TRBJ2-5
TGTGCCAGCAGCTCTGGGACAGGGACAGAGACCCAGCACTTC
CASSSGTGTETQHF
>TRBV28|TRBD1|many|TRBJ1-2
TGTGCCAGCAGTTTAACAGGGGGTAACTATGGCTACACCTTC
CASSLTGGNYGYTF
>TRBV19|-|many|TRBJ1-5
TGTGCCAGTAGTCCGACCTACCTAACAGGGCTCAGCAATCAGCCCCAGCATTTT
CASSPTYLTGLSNQPQHF
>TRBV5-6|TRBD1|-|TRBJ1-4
TGTGCCAGCAGCTTGGACAGGGGGATATCGGAAAAACTGTTTTTT
CASSLDRGISEKLFF
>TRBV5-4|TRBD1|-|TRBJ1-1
TGTGCCACCAAGAAGGGAACGGGACAGGGTAACACTGAAGCTTTCTTT
CATKKGTGQGNTEAFF
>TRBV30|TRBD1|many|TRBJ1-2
TGTGCCTGGACGGGGACAGTCTATGGCTACACCTTC
CAWTGTVYGYTF
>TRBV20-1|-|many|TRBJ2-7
TGCAGTGCTAGAGATCACATGCTGAAGCAGTACTTC
CSARDHMLKQYF
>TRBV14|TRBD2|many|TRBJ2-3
TGTGCCAGCAGCCAAGATATGCCGGGACTAGGAATCACAGATACGCAGTATTTT
CASSQDMPGLGITDTQYF
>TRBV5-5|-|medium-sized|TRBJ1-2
TGTGCCAGCAGCCACAGGGATTATGGCTACACCTTC
CASSHRDYGYTF
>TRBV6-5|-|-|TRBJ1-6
TGTGCCAGCAGTTACTCGACCCGAGGGGTGTCACCCCTCCACTTT
CASSYSTRGVSPLHF
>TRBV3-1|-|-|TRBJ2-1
TGTGCCAGCAGCCGGGGTCCGAGGGGCTCTTACAATGAGCAGTTCTTC
CASSRGPRGSYNEQFF
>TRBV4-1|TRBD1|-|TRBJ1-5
TGCGCCAGCAGCCAAGGGACAGGGGGTTGGGGCAATCAGCCCCAGCATTTT
CASSQGTGGWGNQPQHF
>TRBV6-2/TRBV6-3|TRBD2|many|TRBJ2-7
TGTGCCAGCAGACTCCCGGCTAGCGGGAGGGACTACGAGCAGTACTTC
CASRLPASGRDYEQYF
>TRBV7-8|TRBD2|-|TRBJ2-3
TGTGCCAGCAGCCGGCTAGCGGTGGGCACAGATACGCAGTATTTT
CASSRLAVGTDTQYF
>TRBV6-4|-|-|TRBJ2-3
TGTGCCAGCAGCCCGGGGGCGGGTACGCAGTATTTT
CASSPGAGTQYF
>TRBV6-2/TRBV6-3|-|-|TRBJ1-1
TGTGCCAGCAGCCTCTCCAGGGTGAACACTGAAGCTTTCTTT
CASSLSRVNTEAFF
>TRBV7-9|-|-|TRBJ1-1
TGTGCCAGCAGCCCACAGGGAGGGCACACTGAAGCTTTCTTT
CASSPQGGHTEAFF